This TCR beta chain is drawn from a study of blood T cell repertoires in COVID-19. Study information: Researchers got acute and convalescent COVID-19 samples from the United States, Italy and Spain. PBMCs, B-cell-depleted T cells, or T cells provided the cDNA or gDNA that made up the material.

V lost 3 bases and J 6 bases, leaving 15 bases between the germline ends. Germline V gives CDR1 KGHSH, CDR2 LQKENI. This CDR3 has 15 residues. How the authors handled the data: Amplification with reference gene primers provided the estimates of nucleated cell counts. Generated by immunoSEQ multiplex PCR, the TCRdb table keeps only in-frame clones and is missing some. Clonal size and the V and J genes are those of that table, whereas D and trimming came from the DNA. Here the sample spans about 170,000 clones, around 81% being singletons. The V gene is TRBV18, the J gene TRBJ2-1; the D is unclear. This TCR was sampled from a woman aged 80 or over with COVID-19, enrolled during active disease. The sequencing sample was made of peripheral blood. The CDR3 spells CASSPILLDANEQFF. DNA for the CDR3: TGTGCCAGCTCACCGATACTACTGGATGCCAATGAGCAGTTCTTC. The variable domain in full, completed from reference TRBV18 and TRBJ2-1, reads NAGVMQNPRHLVRRRGQEARLRCSPMKGHSHVYWYRQLPEEGLKFMVYLQKENIIDESGMPKERFSAEFPKEGPSILRIQQVVRGDSAAYFCASSPILLDANEQFFGPGTRLTVL.